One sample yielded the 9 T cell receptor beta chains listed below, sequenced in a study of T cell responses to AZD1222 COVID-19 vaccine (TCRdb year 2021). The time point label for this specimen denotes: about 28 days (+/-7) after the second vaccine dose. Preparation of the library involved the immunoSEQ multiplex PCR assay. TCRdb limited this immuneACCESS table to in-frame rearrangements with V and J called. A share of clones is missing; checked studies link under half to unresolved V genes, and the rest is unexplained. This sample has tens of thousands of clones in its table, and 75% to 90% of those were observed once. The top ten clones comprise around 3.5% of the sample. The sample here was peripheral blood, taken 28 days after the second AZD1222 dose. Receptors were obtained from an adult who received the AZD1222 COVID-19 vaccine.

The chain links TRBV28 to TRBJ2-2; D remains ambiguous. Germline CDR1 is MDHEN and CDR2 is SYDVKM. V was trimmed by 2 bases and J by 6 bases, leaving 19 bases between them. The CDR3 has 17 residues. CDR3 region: CASSLPGHSVVPGELFF. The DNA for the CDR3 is TGTGCCAGCAGTTTACCGGGTCACTCCGTTGTCCCCGGGGAGCTGTTTTTT. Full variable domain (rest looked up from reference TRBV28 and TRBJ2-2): DVKVTQSSRYLVKRTGEKVFLECVQDMDHENMFWYRQDPGLGLRLIYFSYDVKMKEKGDIPEGYSVSREKKERFSLILESASTNQTSMYLCASSLPGHSVVPGELFFGEGSRLTVL.

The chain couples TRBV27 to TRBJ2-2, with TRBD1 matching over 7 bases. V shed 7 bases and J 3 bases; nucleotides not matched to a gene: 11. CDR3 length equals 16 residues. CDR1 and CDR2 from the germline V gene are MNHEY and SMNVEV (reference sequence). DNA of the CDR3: TGTGCCAGCACGTGGGGACAGCTTGTGGACACCGGGGAGCTGTTTTTT. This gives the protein CASTWGQLVDTGELFF.

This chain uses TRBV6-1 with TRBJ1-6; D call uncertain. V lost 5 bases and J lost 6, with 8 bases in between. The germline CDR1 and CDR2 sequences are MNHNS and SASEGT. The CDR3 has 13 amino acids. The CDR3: CASSYGFNSPLHF. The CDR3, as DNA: TGTGCCAGCAGTTATGGCTTTAATTCACCCCTCCACTTT.

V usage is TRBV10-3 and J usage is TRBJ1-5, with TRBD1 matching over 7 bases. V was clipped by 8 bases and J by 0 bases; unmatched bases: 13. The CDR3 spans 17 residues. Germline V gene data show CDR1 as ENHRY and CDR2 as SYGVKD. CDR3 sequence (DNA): TGTGCCATCGGAGGATCCGGGAACAGGGGTAGCAATCAGCCCCAGCATTTT. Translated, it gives CAIGGSGNRGSNQPQHF.

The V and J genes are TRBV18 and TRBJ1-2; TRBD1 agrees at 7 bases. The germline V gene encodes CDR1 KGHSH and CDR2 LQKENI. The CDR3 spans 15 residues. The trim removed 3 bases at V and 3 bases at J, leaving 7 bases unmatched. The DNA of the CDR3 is TGTGCCAGCTCACCGTCGCCCGACAGGGACTATGGCTACACCTTC. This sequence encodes CASSPSPDRDYGYTF.

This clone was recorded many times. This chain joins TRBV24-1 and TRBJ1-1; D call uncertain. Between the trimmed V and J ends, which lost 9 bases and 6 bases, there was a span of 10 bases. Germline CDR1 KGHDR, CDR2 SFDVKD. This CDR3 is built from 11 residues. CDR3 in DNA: TGTGCCACCCGGAAGGGAGCTGAAGCTTTCTTT. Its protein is CATRKGAEAFF.

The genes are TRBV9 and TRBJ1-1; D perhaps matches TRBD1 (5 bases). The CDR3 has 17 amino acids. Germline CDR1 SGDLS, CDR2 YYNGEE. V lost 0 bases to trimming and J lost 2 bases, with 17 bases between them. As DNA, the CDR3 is TGTGCCAGCAGCGTAGGGTATACTGGGGCAGACAACACTGAAGCTTTCTTT. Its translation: CASSVGYTGADNTEAFF.

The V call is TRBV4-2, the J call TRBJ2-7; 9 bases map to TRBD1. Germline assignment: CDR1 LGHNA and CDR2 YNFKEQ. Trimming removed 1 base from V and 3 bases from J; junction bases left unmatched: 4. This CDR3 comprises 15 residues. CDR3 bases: TGTGCCAGCAGCCAAGGAGGGACAGGGAGCTACGAGCAGTACTTC. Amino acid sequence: CASSQGGTGSYEQYF.

CDR3 coding DNA: TGTGCCAGTATGCAGGGTTTTACTGAAGCTTTCTTT. It encodes CASMQGFTEAFF. This chain links TRBV19 with TRBJ1-1, with D perhaps TRBD1 (5 bases). The germline CDR1 and CDR2 sequences are LNHDA and SQIVND (reference sequence). CDR3 length equals 12 residues. V lost 7 bases, J lost 5 bases, and 11 bases lay in between.